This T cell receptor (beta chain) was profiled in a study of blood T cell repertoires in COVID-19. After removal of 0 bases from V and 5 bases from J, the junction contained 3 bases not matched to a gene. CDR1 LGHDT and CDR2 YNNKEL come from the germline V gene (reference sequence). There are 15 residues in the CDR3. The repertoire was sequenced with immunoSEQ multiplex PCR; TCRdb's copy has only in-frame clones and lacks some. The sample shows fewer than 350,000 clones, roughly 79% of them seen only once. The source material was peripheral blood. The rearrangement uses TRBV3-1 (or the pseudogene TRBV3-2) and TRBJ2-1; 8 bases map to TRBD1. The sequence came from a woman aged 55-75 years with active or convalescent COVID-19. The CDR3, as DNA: TGTGCCAGCAGCCAAGAACGGACAGGGAACAATGAGCAGTTCTTC. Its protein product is CASSQERTGNNEQFF.